These 17 T cell receptor beta chains were sequenced from one sample in a study of monozygotic twins with inflammatory bowel disease (dated by TCRdb to the late 2010s). The library was made by 5' RACE. The run used an Illumina HiSeq 2500. TCRdb reprocessed the reads; each CDR3 protein sequence makes one entry, and DNA is unavailable. This sample's table lists a few hundred thousand distinct CDR3 sequences. Together, the top ten hold 2.6% of the sample. The sequenced sample was blood. The receptors shown here come from a human donor with ulcerative colitis or Crohn's disease, or a healthy co-twin of an affected twin (not recorded which).

This chain links TRBV7-3 with TRBJ2-1; TCRdb's D call of TRBD1 is untestable without DNA. Germline assignment: CDR1 SGHTA and CDR2 FQGTGA. CDR3 length: 15 amino acids. This CDR3 reads CASSPGVPSYNEQFF.

V usage is TRBV3-1 and J usage is TRBJ2-7; the D call from TCRdb, TRBD1, cannot be confirmed without DNA. The germline V gene encodes CDR1 LGHDT and CDR2 YNNKEL (reference sequence). CDR3 length: 16 residues. CDR3 loop: CASSYNPGTGRYEQYF.

The chain is built from TRBV27 and TRBJ2-5; TCRdb picks TRBD1, but there is no DNA to check that call. The CDR3 runs to 15 residues. The germline CDR1 and CDR2 sequences are MNHEY and SMNVEV (reference sequence). The CDR3 here is CASSPYYQQGETQYF.

The chain uses TRBV9 and TRBJ2-3; TCRdb returns TRBD1, unconfirmable since there is no DNA. In germline, CDR1 is SGDLS, CDR2 YYNGEE. The CDR3 covers 16 residues. This CDR3 reads CASSPEGGQGTDTQYF.

The J gene is TRBJ1-5, the V gene TRBV12-2; TCRdb calls TRBD1, which cannot be checked without DNA. TRBV12-2 is termed a pseudogene. The CDR3 runs to 19 residues. This chain's CDR3 is CASRLAPGMTDMGNQPQHF.

The CDR3 sequence is CASSPQFGETQYF. J is TRBJ2-5 and V is TRBV7-2. Germline assignment: CDR1 SGHTA and CDR2 FQGNSA. The length of the CDR3 is 13 residues.

The rearrangement uses TRBV20-1 and TRBJ1-5; TCRdb outputs TRBD1, but without DNA this stays unchecked. In germline, CDR1 is DFQATT, CDR2 SNEGSKA (reference sequence). The CDR3 is 13 residues long. CDR3 sequence reads: CSGDRGSNQPQHF.

The chain couples TRBV2 to TRBJ2-1; TCRdb gives TRBD2 as the D gene, but with no DNA this cannot be confirmed. The CDR3 sequence is 15 residues long. CDR1 is SNHLY, CDR2 FYNNEI, per germline. This chain's CDR3 is CASSEPSGTYNEQFF.

The gene calls are TRBV4-1 and TRBJ1-5. Germline V lookup: CDR1 MGHRA, CDR2 YSYEKL. The CDR3 is 16 amino acids. CDR3 residues: CASSQGLSNSNQPQHF.

The J gene is TRBJ2-3, the V gene TRBV12-3 or TRBV12-4; with no DNA, the TCRdb D assignment of TRBD2 cannot be verified. The CDR3 covers 17 residues. This CDR3 reads CASSKPRLAGGTDTQYF.

The chain employs TRBV7-9 and TRBJ1-1; TCRdb returns TRBD1, unconfirmable since there is no DNA. The CDR3 length is 15 residues. Germline assignment: CDR1 SEHNR and CDR2 FQNEAQ (reference sequence). The CDR3 loop reads CASSLSGTWSTEAFF.

The chain uses TRBV12-3 or TRBV12-4 and TRBJ2-1; lacking DNA, the TRBD1 call made by TCRdb goes unchecked. The CDR3 length is 11 residues. CDR3 in amino acids: CASSLDRDQFF.

Here the CDR3 reads CATSSGGAAKNIQYF. V and J are TRBV15 and TRBJ2-4. Germline values: CDR1 LNHNV, CDR2 YYDKDF (reference sequence). The CDR3 is 15 amino acids.

This chain joins TRBV20-1 and TRBJ1-5; the TRBD1 assignment by TCRdb is unverifiable without DNA. Per the germline V gene, CDR1 is DFQATT and CDR2 is SNEGSKA (reference sequence). The CDR3 length is 13 residues. The CDR3 loop reads CSAIPEGNQPQHF.

This sequence joins TRBV3-1 and TRBJ2-3; absent DNA, TCRdb's TRBD2 call cannot be checked. Germline V gives CDR1 LGHDT, CDR2 YNNKEL (reference sequence). The CDR3 is made up of 16 amino acids. The CDR3 spells CASSLDWRGGTDTQYF.

This rearrangement joins TRBV6-1 to TRBJ1-1; as DNA is missing, the TRBD1 call by TCRdb cannot be tested. CDR1 is MNHNS and CDR2 is SASEGT in the germline V gene. The length of the CDR3 is 16 residues. CDR3: CASSLAWGGRITEAFF.

The rearrangement uses TRBV5-1 and TRBJ1-6; TCRdb lists TRBD1, though no DNA is available to test this call. The CDR3 has 15 amino acids. Germline-derived CDR1 and CDR2 are SGHRS and YFSETQ. CDR3 in amino acids: CASRPETVYNSPLHF.